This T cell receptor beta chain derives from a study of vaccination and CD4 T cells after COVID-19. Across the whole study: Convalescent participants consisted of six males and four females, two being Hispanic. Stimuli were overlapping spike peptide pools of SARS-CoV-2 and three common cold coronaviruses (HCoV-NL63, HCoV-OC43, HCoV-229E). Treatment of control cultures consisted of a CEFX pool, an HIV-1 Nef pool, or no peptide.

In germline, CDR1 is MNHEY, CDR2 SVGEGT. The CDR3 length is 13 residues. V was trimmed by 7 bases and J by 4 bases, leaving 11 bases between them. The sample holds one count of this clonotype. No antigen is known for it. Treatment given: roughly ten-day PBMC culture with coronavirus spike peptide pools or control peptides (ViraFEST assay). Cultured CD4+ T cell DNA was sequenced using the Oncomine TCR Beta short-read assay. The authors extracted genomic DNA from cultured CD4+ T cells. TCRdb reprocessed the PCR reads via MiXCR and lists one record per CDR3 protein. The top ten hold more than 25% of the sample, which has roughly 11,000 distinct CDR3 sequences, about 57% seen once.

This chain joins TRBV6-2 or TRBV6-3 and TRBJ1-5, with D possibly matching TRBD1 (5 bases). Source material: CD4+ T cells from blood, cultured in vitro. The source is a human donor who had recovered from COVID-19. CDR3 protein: CASTRDRNQPQHF. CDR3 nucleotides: TGTGCCAGCACCAGGGACCGGAATCAGCCCCAGCATTTT.